This TCR beta chain was sequenced in a study of T cell repertoires in cytomegalovirus infection. Across the study: Through public TCR beta signatures, both CMV infection and matching HLA type were indicated. General study results and limits: Cumulated frequencies of public TCR beta families served to identify carriers of CMV plus the relevant HLA. Dominating the ex vivo response were TCR beta clonotypes that were CMV-specific and HLA-C-restricted.

In germline, CDR1 is LGHNA, CDR2 YSLEER. The CDR3 length is 15 residues. V lost 9 bases and J lost 7; bases outside the gene matches: 7. Only a few counts were recorded for this clonotype. Its antigen is not identified. TCRdb reanalysed the reads using MiXCR and keeps one entry per CDR3 protein. Among more than 400,000 distinct CDR3 sequences listed, about 25% were seen once. The sequenced sample was PBMCs. This clonotype was obtained from a human donor in good health (CMV status not recorded). Some clones in this sample may be carry-over from other donors' samples. The V gene is TRBV4-3, the J gene TRBJ2-2, with 14 bases that match TRBD2. CDR3 sequence (DNA): TGCGCCAGTACACCGGGACTAGCGGGAGACGGGGAGCTGTTTTTT. Protein sequence: CASTPGLAGDGELFF.